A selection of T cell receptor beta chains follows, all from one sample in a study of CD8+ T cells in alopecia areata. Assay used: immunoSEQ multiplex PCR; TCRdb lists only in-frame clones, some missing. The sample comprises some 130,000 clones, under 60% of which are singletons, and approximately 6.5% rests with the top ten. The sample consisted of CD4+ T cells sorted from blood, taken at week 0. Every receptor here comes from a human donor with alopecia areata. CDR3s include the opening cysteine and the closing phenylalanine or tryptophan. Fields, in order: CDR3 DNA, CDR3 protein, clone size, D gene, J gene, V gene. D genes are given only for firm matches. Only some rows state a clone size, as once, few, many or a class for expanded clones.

CDR3 DNA: TGCGCCAGCAGGCTTGATTGGGAGTTTTCCTACGAGCAGTACTTC; CDR3 protein: CASRLDWEFSYEQYF; clone size: NA; D gene: NA; J gene: TRBJ2-7; V gene: TRBV5-1
CDR3 DNA: TGCGCCAGCAGCTTGCGTCAGGGATACTTCGGGGAGCTGTTTTTT; CDR3 protein: CASSLRQGYFGELFF; clone size: NA; D gene: NA; J gene: TRBJ2-2; V gene: TRBV5-1
CDR3 DNA: TGCAGCGTTGAAGGCATGGGTGGGCGGGATGGCTACACCTTC; CDR3 protein: CSVEGMGGRDGYTF; clone size: few; D gene: NA; J gene: TRBJ1-2; V gene: TRBV29-1
CDR3 DNA: TGTGCCAGCAGGACTTCGGGACAGGGGTATTCACCCCTCCACTTT; CDR3 protein: CASRTSGQGYSPLHF; clone size: few; D gene: TRBD1; J gene: TRBJ1-6; V gene: TRBV5-4
CDR3 DNA: TGTGCCAGCAGCTTAAGCTGGGGCACAGATACGCAGTATTTT; CDR3 protein: CASSLSWGTDTQYF; clone size: NA; D gene: NA; J gene: TRBJ2-3; V gene: TRBV7-2
CDR3 DNA: TGTGCCAGCAGCTTGGAGGGGCATCGGGCACCCCTCCACTTT; CDR3 protein: CASSLEGHRAPLHF; clone size: NA; D gene: NA; J gene: TRBJ1-6; V gene: TRBV5-6
CDR3 DNA: TGTGCCAGCAGTTACTCGCCTGACAGGGCCTACGAGCAGTACTTC; CDR3 protein: CASSYSPDRAYEQYF; clone size: few; D gene: TRBD1; J gene: TRBJ2-7; V gene: TRBV6-6
CDR3 DNA: TGCGCCAGCAGCCAAGAGGCAGGCCCCTATGGCTACACCTTC; CDR3 protein: CASSQEAGPYGYTF; clone size: NA; D gene: NA; J gene: TRBJ1-2; V gene: TRBV4-3
CDR3 DNA: TGTGCCAGTAGTAGGGGGGGTGCAGGGCACAATGAGCAGTTCTTC; CDR3 protein: CASSRGGAGHNEQFF; clone size: NA; D gene: TRBD2; J gene: TRBJ2-1; V gene: TRBV19
CDR3 DNA: TGTGCCAGCAGCCCAAAGGCTGGGTACCAAGAGACCCAGTACTTC; CDR3 protein: CASSPKAGYQETQYF; clone size: NA; D gene: NA; J gene: TRBJ2-5; V gene: TRBV7-6